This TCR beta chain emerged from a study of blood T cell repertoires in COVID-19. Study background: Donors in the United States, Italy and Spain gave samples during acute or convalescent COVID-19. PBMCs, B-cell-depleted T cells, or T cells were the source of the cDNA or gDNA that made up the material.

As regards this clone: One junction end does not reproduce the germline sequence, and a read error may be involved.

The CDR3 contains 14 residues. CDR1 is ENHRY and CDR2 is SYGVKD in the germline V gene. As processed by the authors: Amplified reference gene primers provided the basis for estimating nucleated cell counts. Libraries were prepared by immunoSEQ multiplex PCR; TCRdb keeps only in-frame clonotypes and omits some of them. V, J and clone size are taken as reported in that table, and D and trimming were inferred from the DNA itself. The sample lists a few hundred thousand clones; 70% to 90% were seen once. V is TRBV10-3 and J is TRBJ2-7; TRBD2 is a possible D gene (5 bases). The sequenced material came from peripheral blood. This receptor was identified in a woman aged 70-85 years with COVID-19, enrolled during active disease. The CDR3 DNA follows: TGTGCCATCAGTGAGTCGGTAGGGTACAAGGGAGAGGACTTC. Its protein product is CAISESVGYKGEDF.